These 2 T cell receptor beta chains originate from one sample sequenced in a study of human T cells and chemical hapten exposure. Stated time point: patch test 3, about 24 weeks after DPC sensitization. Noted treatment: therapeutic diphenylcyclopropenone sensitization with weekly scalp DPC. One entry per CDR3 protein, called by TCRdb with MiXCR from the RACE reads. The sample carries tens of thousands of distinct CDR3 sequences, 9.5% to 15% recorded once. This material consisted of whole blood, taken in connection with sensitization to the hapten diphenylcyclopropenone (DPC). The receptors here all came from a man in his thirties or forties with alopecia areata. Some clones in this sample may be carry-over from other donors' samples.

This clonotype was seen repeatedly, ten times or more. V usage is TRBV5-1 and J usage is TRBJ1-1, with D possibly TRBD1 on 6 matching bases. Germline assignment: CDR1 SGHRS and CDR2 YFSETQ. Trimming took 0 bases from V and 5 from J, leaving 11 bases between them. The CDR3 has 14 residues. For the CDR3, the DNA is TGCGCCAGCAGCTTGGCAGGGGTTGTTACTGAAGCTTTCTTT. Translation: CASSLAGVVTEAFF.

This clonotype was detected ten times or more. The V call is TRBV7-9, the J call TRBJ2-3; D uncertain. V lost 5 bases and J 1 base, leaving 13 bases between the germline ends. This CDR3 is built from 15 residues. Per germline, CDR1 SEHNR and CDR2 FQNEAQ (reference sequence). In DNA form, the CDR3 reads TGTGCCAGCAGCCCGGCGGCAGGAGGCACAGATACGCAGTATTTT. Its translation: CASSPAAGGTDTQYF.